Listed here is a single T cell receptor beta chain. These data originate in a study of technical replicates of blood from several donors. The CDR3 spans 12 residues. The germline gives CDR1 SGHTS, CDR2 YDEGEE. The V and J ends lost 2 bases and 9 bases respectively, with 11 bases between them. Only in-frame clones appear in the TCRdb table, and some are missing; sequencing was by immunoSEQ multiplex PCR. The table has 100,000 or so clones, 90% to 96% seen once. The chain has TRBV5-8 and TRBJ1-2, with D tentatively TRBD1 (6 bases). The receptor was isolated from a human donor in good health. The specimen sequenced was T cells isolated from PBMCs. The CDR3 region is CASSLQGLSYTF. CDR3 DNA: TGTGCCAGCAGCTTACAGGGTCTTAGCTACACCTTC.